In this sample, the clone carrying this T cell receptor (beta chain) turned up a few times. This entry is derived from a study of beta chain features in type 1 diabetes. Isolated RNA was reverse transcribed in full, so expressed TCRB transcripts were sequenced. Produced via immunoSEQ multiplex PCR; TCRdb's table is partial and in-frame only. The sample lists fewer than 550,000 clones; 9.5% to 12% were seen once. Germline loops: CDR1 SQVTM, CDR2 ANQGSEA. The length of the CDR3 is 12 residues. V was clipped by 6 bases and J by 4 bases; unmatched bases: 4. The chain combines TRBV29-1 with TRBJ1-1, with TRBD1 matching 8 bases. The sequencing input was naive CD4+ T cells from blood. This TCR was recovered from a woman aged 18-29 years in good health. CDR3 DNA sequence: TGCAGCGTCATTCAGGGGGCCACTGAAGCTTTCTTT. Translated: CSVIQGATEAFF.